Included here is one TCR beta chain sequence, with context. Its antigen is as yet unknown. The source of the sample is a study of radiotherapy plus CTLA-4 blockade in lung cancer. Turning to the study itself: Objective responses were observed in less than 20% of patients, and disease control was achieved by 30% to 35%. Whole-study results and caveats: Tumor-derived TCR clones expanded in blood after radiotherapy plus ipilimumab. Early blood T cell clone dynamics, with interferon-beta, were reported to best predict response.

Here immunoSEQ multiplex PCR was the method, and the copy in TCRdb shows in-frame clones only, minus some. The sample lists 85,000 to 90,000 clones; approximately 79% were seen once. Per germline, CDR1 SGHTA and CDR2 FQGNSA. V shed 1 base and J shed 5 bases, with 11 bases lying between them. The CDR3 has 14 amino acids. V is TRBV7-2 and J is TRBJ1-2, with D tentatively TRBD1 (6 bases). Material: peripheral blood, obtained from a patient treated with radiotherapy plus ipilimumab. This receptor was identified in a human donor with non-small cell lung cancer that progressed on radiotherapy plus ipilimumab. The chain's CDR3 is CASSLVEGGYGYTF. For the CDR3, the DNA is TGTGCCAGCAGCTTAGTGGAGGGGGGGTATGGCTACACCTTC.